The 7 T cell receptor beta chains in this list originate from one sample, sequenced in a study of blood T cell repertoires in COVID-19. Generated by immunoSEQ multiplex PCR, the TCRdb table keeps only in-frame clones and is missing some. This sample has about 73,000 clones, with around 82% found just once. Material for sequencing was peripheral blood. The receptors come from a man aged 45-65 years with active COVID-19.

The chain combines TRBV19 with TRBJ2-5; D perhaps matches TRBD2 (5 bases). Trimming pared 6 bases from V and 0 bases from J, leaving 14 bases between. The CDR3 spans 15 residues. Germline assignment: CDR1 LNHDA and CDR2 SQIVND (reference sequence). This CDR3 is CASSEDGGYQETQYF. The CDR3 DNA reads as TGTGCCAGTAGCGAGGACGGCGGGTACCAAGAGACCCAGTACTTC.

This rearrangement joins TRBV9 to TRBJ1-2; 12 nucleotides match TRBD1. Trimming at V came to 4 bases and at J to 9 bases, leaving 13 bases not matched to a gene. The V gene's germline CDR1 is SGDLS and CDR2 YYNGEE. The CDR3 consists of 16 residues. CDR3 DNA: TGTGCCAGCAGCTTACCCGGGACAGGGGGCGCGTTTAGCTACACCTTC. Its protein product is CASSLPGTGGAFSYTF.

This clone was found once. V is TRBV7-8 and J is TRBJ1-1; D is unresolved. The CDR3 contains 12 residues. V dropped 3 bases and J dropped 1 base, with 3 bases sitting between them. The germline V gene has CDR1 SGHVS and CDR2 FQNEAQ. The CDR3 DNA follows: TGTGCCAGCAGCTTCCAGAACACTGAAGCTTTCTTT. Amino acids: CASSFQNTEAFF.

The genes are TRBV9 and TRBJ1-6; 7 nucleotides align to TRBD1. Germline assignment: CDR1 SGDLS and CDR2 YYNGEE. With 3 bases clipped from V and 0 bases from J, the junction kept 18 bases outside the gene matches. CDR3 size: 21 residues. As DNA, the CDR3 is TGTGCCAGCAGCGCCTGGACAGGCCGTTCGGCCGTCAGCTCCTATAATTCACCCCTCCACTTT. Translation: CASSAWTGRSAVSSYNSPLHF.

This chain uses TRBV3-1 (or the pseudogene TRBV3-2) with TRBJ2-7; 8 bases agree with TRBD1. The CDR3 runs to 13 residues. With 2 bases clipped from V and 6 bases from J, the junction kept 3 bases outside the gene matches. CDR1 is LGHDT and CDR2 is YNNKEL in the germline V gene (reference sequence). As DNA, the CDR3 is TGTGCCAGCAGCCAATCTACAGGGGGCGAGCAGTACTTC. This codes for CASSQSTGGEQYF.

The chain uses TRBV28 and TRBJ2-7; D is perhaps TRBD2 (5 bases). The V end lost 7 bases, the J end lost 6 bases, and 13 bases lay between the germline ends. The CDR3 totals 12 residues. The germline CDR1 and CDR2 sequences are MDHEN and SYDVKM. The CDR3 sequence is CASTADSTEQYF. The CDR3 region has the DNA TGTGCCAGCACCGCGGACTCGACCGAGCAGTACTTC.

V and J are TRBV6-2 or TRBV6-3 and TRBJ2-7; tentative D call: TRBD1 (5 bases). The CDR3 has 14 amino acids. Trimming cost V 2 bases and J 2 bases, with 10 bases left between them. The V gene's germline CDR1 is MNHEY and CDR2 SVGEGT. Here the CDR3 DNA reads TGTGCCAGCAGTTACAACAGGAGACCCTACGAGCAGTACTTC. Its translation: CASSYNRRPYEQYF.